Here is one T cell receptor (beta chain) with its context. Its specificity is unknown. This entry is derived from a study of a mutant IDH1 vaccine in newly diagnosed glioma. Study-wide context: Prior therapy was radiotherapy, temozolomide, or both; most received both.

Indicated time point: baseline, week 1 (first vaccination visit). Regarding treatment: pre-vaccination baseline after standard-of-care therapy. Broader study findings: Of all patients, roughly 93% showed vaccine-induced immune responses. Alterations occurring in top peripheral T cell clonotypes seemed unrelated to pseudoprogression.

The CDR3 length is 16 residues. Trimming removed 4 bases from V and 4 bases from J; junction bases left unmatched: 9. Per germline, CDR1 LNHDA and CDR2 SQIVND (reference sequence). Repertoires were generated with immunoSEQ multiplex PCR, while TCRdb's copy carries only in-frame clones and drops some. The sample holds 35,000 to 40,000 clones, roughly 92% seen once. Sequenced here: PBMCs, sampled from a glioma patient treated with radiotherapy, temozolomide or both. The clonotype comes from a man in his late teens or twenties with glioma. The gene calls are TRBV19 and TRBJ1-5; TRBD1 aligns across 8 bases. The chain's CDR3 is CASSTSPRTGNQPQHF. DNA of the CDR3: TGTGCCAGTAGTACCAGCCCCAGGACAGGGAATCAGCCCCAGCATTTT. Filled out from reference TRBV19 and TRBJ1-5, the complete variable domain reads DGGITQSPKYLFRKEGQNVTLSCEQNLNHDAMYWYRQDPGQGLRLIYYSQIVNDFQKGDIAEGYSVSREKKESFPLTVTSAQKNPTAFYLCASSTSPRTGNQPQHFGDGTRLSIL.